Each of the 22 T cell receptor beta chains below was sequenced from the same sample in a study of blood T cell repertoires in COVID-19. The repertoire was sequenced with immunoSEQ multiplex PCR; TCRdb's copy has only in-frame clones and lacks some. The sample records a few hundred thousand clones, about 88% being singletons. Sequences were obtained from PBMCs or T cells enriched from blood (not recorded which). All receptors come from a woman aged 25 to 45 who had recovered from COVID-19.

This clone came up a few times. This CDR3 reads CASSGRDRGLEQYF. The CDR3 DNA sequence: TGCGCCAGCAGTGGCCGGGACAGGGGGCTTGAGCAGTACTTC. The chain links TRBV10-1 to TRBJ2-7, with 12 nucleotides matching TRBD1. This CDR3 is built from 14 residues. V trimming: 4 bases; J trimming: 7 bases; junction bases outside the gene matches: 5. Germline V lookup: CDR1 WNHNN, CDR2 SYGVQD (reference sequence).

The rearrangement links TRBV15 to TRBJ1-5, with 7 bases aligning to TRBD1. The junction had 10 bases not matched to a gene; V was cut back by 0 bases and J by 11 bases. Looked up from germline, CDR1 is LNHNV and CDR2 is YYDKDF (reference sequence). The CDR3 spans 15 residues. The CDR3 reads CATSRDPQGVMTQHF. The CDR3 nucleotides read TGTGCCACCAGCAGAGATCCCCAGGGGGTGATGACCCAGCATTTT. Supplemented by reference TRBV15 and TRBJ1-5, the full variable domain reads DAMVIQNPRYQVTQFGKPVTLSCSQTLNHNVMYWYQQKSSQAPKLLFHYYDKDFNNEADTPDNFQSRRPNTSFCFLDIRSPGLGDTAMYLCATSRDPQGVMTQHFGDGTRLSIL.

The V call is TRBV5-4, the J call TRBJ2-2; the match to TRBD1 covers 9 bases. Per germline, CDR1 SGHNT and CDR2 YYREEE (reference sequence). The CDR3 has 17 residues. J was trimmed by 3 bases and V by 4 bases; bases with no gene match: 10. This chain's CDR3 is CASSRPGQGGDTGELFF. In nucleotides, the CDR3 is TGTGCCAGCAGCCGCCCGGGACAGGGTGGGGACACCGGGGAGCTGTTTTTT.

The chain links TRBV7-2 to TRBJ2-5, with 8 bases matching TRBD1. Losses at the gene ends were 2 bases for V and 1 base for J; bases not matched to a gene: 3. Germline lookup yields CDR1 SGHTA and CDR2 FQGNSA. This CDR3 is 15 amino acids long. DNA for the CDR3: TGTGCCAGCAGCTTAATGGGACAGGCCCAAGAGACCCAGTACTTC. Its translation is CASSLMGQAQETQYF.

V gene TRBV2 combines with J gene TRBJ2-7; 8 positions agree with TRBD2. This CDR3 region has 14 residues. The germline V gene has CDR1 SNHLY and CDR2 FYNNEI. Trimming took 5 bases from V and 2 from J; bases not matched to a gene: 5. CDR3 nucleotide sequence: TGTGCCAGCAGTCCGGGGGGGCCCCCCTACGAGCAGTACTTC. Protein product: CASSPGGPPYEQYF.

The chain joins TRBV12-5 to TRBJ2-7, with a possible D match to TRBD2 (5 bases). CDR1 is LGHNT, CDR2 FRNRAP, per germline. Trimming pared 6 bases from V and 5 bases from J, leaving 17 bases between. The CDR3 spans 14 residues. The CDR3 region has the DNA TGTGCTAGTGGCGGCGTGGGAGTGGTCGACGAGCAGTACTTC. It codes for CASGGVGVVDEQYF.

J is TRBJ2-1 and V is TRBV5-1; TRBD1 matches 12 bases. V lost 4 bases and J lost 8; bases outside the gene matches: 4. Germline values: CDR1 SGHRS, CDR2 YFSETQ. This CDR3 comprises 14 residues. CDR3 amino acids: CASSPGQGADEQFF. CDR3 nucleotide sequence: TGCGCCAGCAGCCCGGGACAGGGGGCTGATGAGCAGTTCTTC.

The rearrangement links TRBV30 to TRBJ1-2; TRBD1 is a possible D gene (6 bases). Trimming left V 3 bases short and J 7 bases short, with 18 bases between. The germline V gene has CDR1 GTSNPN and CDR2 SVGIG (reference sequence). The CDR3 spans 14 residues. The CDR3 here is CAWSKGGERSGYTF. Here the CDR3 DNA reads TGTGCCTGGAGCAAGGGGGGGGAGAGGAGTGGCTACACCTTC. The entire variable domain, with the rest obtained from reference TRBV30 and TRBJ1-2, is as follows: SQTIHQWPATLVQPVGSPLSLECTVEGTSNPNLYWYRQAAGRGLQLLFYSVGIGQISSEVPQNLSASRPQDRQFILSSKKLLLSDSGFYLCAWSKGGERSGYTFGSGTRLTVV.

V gene TRBV5-8 combines with J gene TRBJ2-1, with D unclear. Germline CDR1 and CDR2: SGHTS and YDEGEE. The CDR3 spans 15 residues. V was pared by 4 bases and J by 0 bases, with 11 bases between. CDR3 sequence reads: CASSPAGSSYNEQFF. The DNA for the CDR3 is TGTGCCAGCAGCCCCGCAGGCAGCTCCTACAATGAGCAGTTCTTC.

The rearrangement uses TRBV3-1 (or the pseudogene TRBV3-2) and TRBJ1-6; unclear D gene. V lost 6 bases to trimming and J lost 7 bases, with 10 bases between them. In germline, CDR1 is LGHDT, CDR2 YNNKEL (reference sequence). The CDR3 has 13 amino acids. The CDR3 spells CASSKNQNSPLHF. The CDR3 DNA reads as TGTGCCAGCAGTAAAAACCAGAATTCACCCCTCCACTTT.

The chain recombines TRBV19 with TRBJ1-5; 7 bases line up with TRBD1. CDR3 length: 17 amino acids. V dropped 7 bases and J dropped 0; count of bases not matched to a gene: 12. Germline lookup yields CDR1 LNHDA and CDR2 SQIVND (reference sequence). DNA for the CDR3: TGTGCCAGTACGCTGGGACAGCTACCCTATAGCAATCAGCCCCAGCATTTT. Amino acid sequence: CASTLGQLPYSNQPQHF.

The CDR3 here is CASSPGGSYQPQHF. DNA for the CDR3: TGTGCCAGTAGCCCGGGGGGGTCATATCAGCCCCAGCATTTT. V gene TRBV19 combines with J gene TRBJ1-5; D is possibly TRBD1 (5 bases). V was shortened by 6 bases and J by 5 bases, with 14 bases between the two germline ends. The CDR3 is 14 amino acids. CDR1 and CDR2 (germline): LNHDA, SQIVND (reference sequence).

The chain recombines TRBV2 with TRBJ1-2; D uncertain. Trimming stripped 4 bases from V and 1 base from J, with 13 bases between. Germline V lookup: CDR1 SNHLY, CDR2 FYNNEI. The CDR3 has 15 residues. CDR3 region: CASSVWAVLNYGYTF. The CDR3 region has the DNA TGTGCCAGCAGTGTTTGGGCAGTTCTTAACTATGGCTACACCTTC.

J is TRBJ2-7 and V is TRBV6-6; 9 nucleotides agree with TRBD1. The V gene end was trimmed by 7 bases and the J gene end by 2 bases; junction bases not matched to a gene: 15. The CDR3 contains 17 residues. CDR1 and CDR2 (germline): MNHNY, SVGAGI (reference sequence). CDR3 coding DNA: TGTGCCAGCAATCGAAGGGAGGGGACAGGGTTTACCTACGAGCAGTACTTC. This gives the protein CASNRREGTGFTYEQYF.

The chain joins TRBV12-3 or TRBV12-4 to TRBJ1-4; TRBD1 aligns across 7 bases. V was clipped by 5 bases and J by 7 bases; unmatched bases: 4. The CDR3 is made up of 13 amino acids. The CDR3 nucleotides are TGTGCCAGCAGTAGACAGGGTGCTGAAAAACTGTTTTTT. This encodes CASSRQGAEKLFF.

V usage is TRBV7-2 and J usage is TRBJ2-5, with TRBD2 matching over 11 bases. V shed 5 bases and J 2 bases; nucleotides not matched to a gene: 4. The CDR3 runs to 15 residues. The germline CDR1 and CDR2 sequences are SGHTA and FQGNSA. This chain's CDR3 is CASSNSGGGQETQYF. CDR3 sequence (DNA): TGTGCCAGCAGCAATAGCGGGGGGGGACAAGAGACCCAGTACTTC. The whole variable domain, remainder taken from reference TRBV7-2 and TRBJ2-5, is GAGVSQSPSNKVTEKGKDVELRCDPISGHTALYWYRQSLGQGLEFLIYFQGNSAPDKSGLPSDRFSAERTGGSVSTLTIQRTQQEDSAVYLCASSNSGGGQETQYFGPGTRLLVL.

The V gene is TRBV9, the J gene TRBJ2-1, with 8 bases aligning to TRBD1. Germline-derived CDR1 and CDR2 are SGDLS and YYNGEE. The V segment lost 4 bases and the J segment 5 bases; nucleotides outside the gene matches: 11. The CDR3 loop spans 16 amino acids. CDR3: CASSRRGQGRDNEQFF. In nucleotides, the CDR3 is TGTGCCAGCAGCAGACGAGGACAGGGTAGGGACAATGAGCAGTTCTTC.

The V gene is TRBV7-9, the J gene TRBJ1-6, with D unclear. CDR1 is SEHNR, CDR2 FQNEAQ, per germline (reference sequence). The CDR3 loop spans 14 amino acids. The germline V and J ends were trimmed by 5 bases and 4 bases, with 9 bases remaining between them. CDR3 loop: CASSEAVYNSPLHF. The CDR3 region has the DNA TGTGCCAGCAGCGAGGCGGTGTATAATTCACCCCTCCACTTT.

The chain employs TRBV6-5 and TRBJ1-6, with TRBD1 matching 8 bases. This CDR3 is 14 amino acids long. Germline V gene sequence: CDR1 MNHEY, CDR2 SVGAGI. The V and J ends lost 9 bases and 6 bases, in that order; junction bases with no gene match: 7. CDR3 coding DNA: TGTGCCAGTACCAGGACAGGGACTAATTCACCCCTCCACTTT. This encodes CASTRTGTNSPLHF.

The V call is TRBV19, the J call TRBJ2-7, with a possible D match to TRBD2 (6 bases). Germline values: CDR1 LNHDA, CDR2 SQIVND (reference sequence). V was pared by 5 bases and J by 1 base, with 12 bases between. The CDR3 is 14 residues long. CDR3 in DNA: TGTGCCAGTAGTCCCGCCCGGGAGTCCTACGAGCAGTACTTC. Protein sequence: CASSPARESYEQYF.

V is TRBV28 and J is TRBJ2-7; perhaps TRBD1 as D (6 bases). This CDR3 is built from 15 residues. CDR1 is MDHEN and CDR2 is SYDVKM in the germline V gene. Trimming removed 4 bases from V and 5 bases from J, with 18 bases in between. The CDR3 DNA sequence: TGTGCCAGCAGTTCTCGGACAGCCAGACACCACGAGCAGTACTTC. It is translated as CASSSRTARHHEQYF.

This rearrangement joins TRBV6-1 to TRBJ2-3, with D possibly TRBD1 on 5 matching bases. Germline V gene lookup returns CDR1 MNHNS and CDR2 SASEGT. V gave up 2 bases and J gave up 3 bases, with 12 bases separating them. CDR3 length equals 15 residues. The CDR3 protein is CASSELGRVTDTQYF. The CDR3 DNA is TGTGCCAGCAGTGAACTCGGCAGGGTGACAGATACGCAGTATTTT.